The 27 T cell receptor beta chains in this list originate from one sample, sequenced in a study of brain T cells in children with intractable seizures. The protocol was immunoSEQ multiplex PCR, while the TCRdb copy is restricted to in-frame clones and leaves out a portion. The sample includes around 80,000 clones, around 90% of them seen just once. The sample in question was peripheral blood, obtained at surgery. The receptors originated from a girl aged 2-10 years with Rasmussen encephalitis and intractable seizures.

This clone was recorded once. V and J are TRBV28 and TRBJ1-2, with 9 bases matching TRBD1. Germline V gene data show CDR1 as MDHEN and CDR2 as SYDVKM. The CDR3 sequence is 12 residues long. V dropped 8 bases and J dropped 5; count of bases not matched to a gene: 3. The CDR3 DNA is TGTGCCAGCGGAGGGACAGGGTATGGCTACACCTTC. Translating gives CASGGTGYGYTF.

This chain links TRBV5-1 with TRBJ1-1, with D unclear. CDR1 and CDR2 from the germline V gene are SGHRS and YFSETQ. The CDR3 has 11 amino acids. With 6 bases removed from V and 3 bases from J, the gap between germline ends came to 6 bases. CDR3 sequence reads: CASTLDTEAFF. CDR3 DNA: TGCGCCAGCACGCTTGACACTGAAGCTTTCTTT.

The chain uses TRBV29-1 and TRBJ2-1; 8 bases fit TRBD2. J was trimmed by 0 bases and V by 4 bases; bases with no gene match: 8. This CDR3 has 16 amino acids. Germline lookup yields CDR1 SQVTM and CDR2 ANQGSEA. The CDR3 DNA sequence: TGCAGCGTTGTTCCCTTTGCGGGGGGCTCCTACAATGAGCAGTTCTTC. Protein product: CSVVPFAGGSYNEQFF.

This clone has a single count. This chain joins TRBV5-4 and TRBJ1-3; D is possibly TRBD1 (5 bases). The CDR3 length is 15 residues. V was trimmed by 1 base and J by 4 bases, leaving 12 bases between them. Germline V lookup: CDR1 SGHNT, CDR2 YYREEE (reference sequence). CDR3 in DNA: TGTGCCAGCAGCTTGATGGGGGGTGAAGGAAACACCATATATTTT. It codes for CASSLMGGEGNTIYF. The full variable domain, in which reference TRBV5-4 and TRBJ1-3 provide the parts outside the CDR3, is ETGVTQSPTHLIKTRGQQVTLRCSSQSGHNTVSWYQQALGQGPQFIFQYYREEENGRGNFPPRFSGLQFPNYSSELNVNALELDDSALYLCASSLMGGEGNTIYFGEGSWLTVV.

V gene TRBV2 combines with J gene TRBJ1-2; a possible D gene is TRBD1 (5 bases). This CDR3 comprises 13 residues. Germline loops: CDR1 SNHLY, CDR2 FYNNEI. V was clipped by 6 bases and J by 3 bases, with 11 bases between them. DNA for the CDR3: TGTGCCAGCAGCCTGGGGGGGGACTATGGCTACACCTTC. It encodes CASSLGGDYGYTF.

V is TRBV2 and J is TRBJ2-3, with TRBD1 matching 7 bases. V trimming: 3 bases; J trimming: 3 bases; junction bases outside the gene matches: 0. Looked up from germline, CDR1 is SNHLY and CDR2 is FYNNEI. The CDR3 runs 13 residues. CDR3 sequence: CASSDRGTDTQYF. For the CDR3, the DNA is TGTGCCAGCAGTGACAGGGGGACAGATACGCAGTATTTT.

V and J are TRBV5-1 and TRBJ2-3, with a tentative D call TRBD1 (5 bases). The CDR3 consists of 15 residues. CDR1 is SGHRS and CDR2 is YFSETQ in the germline V gene. Trimming took 5 bases from V and 0 from J, leaving 13 bases between them. This chain's CDR3 is CASSVTRTSTDTQYF. The CDR3 DNA reads as TGCGCCAGCAGTGTGACTCGGACAAGCACAGATACGCAGTATTTT.

V gene TRBV19 combines with J gene TRBJ1-3; unclear D gene. V was clipped by 3 bases and J by 0 bases, with 12 bases between them. Per the germline V gene, CDR1 is LNHDA and CDR2 is SQIVND (reference sequence). There are 16 residues in the CDR3. The CDR3 here is CASSIITQGSGNTIYF. CDR3 DNA: TGTGCCAGTAGTATTATTACCCAAGGCTCTGGAAACACCATATATTTT.

This clone has only a few counts. The V and J genes are TRBV7-3 and TRBJ1-2; D perhaps matches TRBD1 (5 bases). Germline loops: CDR1 SGHTA, CDR2 FQGTGA. CDR3 length: 16 amino acids. Trimming took 3 bases from V and 8 from J, leaving 22 bases between them. The CDR3 is CASSFMADTFSEGYTF. CDR3 in DNA: TGTGCCAGCAGCTTCATGGCGGACACCTTTAGTGAGGGCTACACCTTC.

By share, this clone ranks as large. The chain couples TRBV7-3 to TRBJ1-6; D is undetermined. The V and J ends lost 2 bases and 7 bases respectively, with 12 bases between them. This CDR3 contains 15 residues. The germline gives CDR1 SGHTA, CDR2 FQGTGA. CDR3 sequence: CASSLGPLTNSPLHF. CDR3 in DNA: TGTGCCAGCAGCTTAGGGCCCCTGACAAATTCACCCCTCCACTTT.

This rearrangement joins TRBV7-3 to TRBJ2-1; D remains ambiguous. The CDR3 has 14 residues. Germline values: CDR1 SGHTA, CDR2 FQGTGA. Trimming stripped 5 bases from V and 6 bases from J, with 14 bases between. CDR3 in amino acids: CASSPPDGSNEQFF. The CDR3 DNA reads as TGTGCCAGCAGCCCTCCCGACGGGTCCAATGAGCAGTTCTTC. The full variable domain, in which reference TRBV7-3 and TRBJ2-1 provide the parts outside the CDR3, is GAGVSQTPSNKVTEKGKYVELRCDPISGHTALYWYRQSLGQGPEFLIYFQGTGAADDSGLPNDRFFAVRPEGSVSTLKIQRTERGDSAVYLCASSPPDGSNEQFFGPGTRLTVL.

The chain recombines TRBV7-8 with TRBJ1-4; D is possibly TRBD1 (5 bases). V shed 1 base and J shed 7 bases, with 7 bases lying between them. Germline CDR1 and CDR2: SGHVS and FQNEAQ. The CDR3 covers 13 residues. In nucleotides, the CDR3 is TGTGCCAGCAGCTTAGTAGGGGTTGAAAAACTGTTTTTT. Amino acid sequence: CASSLVGVEKLFF.

This clone showed up just a few times. V and J are TRBV5-1 and TRBJ2-3, with D perhaps TRBD2 (6 bases). This CDR3 has 16 residues. The V gene's germline CDR1 is SGHRS and CDR2 YFSETQ. V lost 2 bases and J lost 2, with 15 bases in between. The CDR3 sequence is CASSLLAGGNTDTQYF. The CDR3 bases are TGCGCCAGCAGCTTACTAGCCGGGGGAAACACAGATACGCAGTATTTT. The variable domain in full, with the rest retrieved from reference TRBV5-1 and TRBJ2-3, is KAGVTQTPRYLIKTRGQQVTLSCSPISGHRSVSWYQQTPGQGLQFLFEYFSETQRNKGNFPGRFSGRQFSNSRSEMNVSTLELGDSALYLCASSLLAGGNTDTQYFGPGTRLTVL.

In DNA form, the CDR3 reads TGTGCCAGCAGCCTGAACTCAGGGGTATATGGCTACACCTTC. Encoded protein: CASSLNSGVYGYTF. V usage is TRBV7-3 and J usage is TRBJ1-2; D perhaps matches TRBD1 (6 bases). The germline gives CDR1 SGHTA, CDR2 FQGTGA. This CDR3 has 14 amino acids. The V gene lost 5 bases and the J gene lost 5 bases, with 15 bases spanning the gap. Filled out from reference TRBV7-3 and TRBJ1-2, the complete variable domain reads GAGVSQTPSNKVTEKGKYVELRCDPISGHTALYWYRQSLGQGPEFLIYFQGTGAADDSGLPNDRFFAVRPEGSVSTLKIQRTERGDSAVYLCASSLNSGVYGYTFGSGTRLTVV.

This chain links TRBV5-5 with TRBJ1-5; no definite D call. The CDR3 is 14 amino acids. The V and J ends lost 3 bases and 7 bases respectively, with 14 bases between them. Germline CDR1 and CDR2: SGHKS and YYEKEE (reference sequence). DNA for the CDR3: TGTGCCAGCAGCTCGTCGCCGGACGGGCAGCCCCAGCATTTT. This sequence encodes CASSSSPDGQPQHF.

The chain is built from TRBV11-2 and TRBJ1-5; D ambiguous. Trimming stripped 1 base from V and 3 bases from J, with 4 bases between. The germline gives CDR1 SGHAT, CDR2 FQNNGV. CDR3 length: 13 amino acids. This chain's CDR3 is CASSLVVNQPQHF. The CDR3 DNA is TGTGCCAGCAGCTTAGTGGTCAATCAGCCCCAGCATTTT.

This chain joins TRBV7-6 and TRBJ2-1, with TRBD2 identical over 13 bases. V gave up 5 bases and J gave up 4 bases; unmatched junction bases: 2. The germline V gene encodes CDR1 SGHVS and CDR2 FNYEAQ. This CDR3 comprises 15 residues. The CDR3 reads CASSGLAGAYNEQFF. Written as DNA, the CDR3 is TGTGCCAGCAGCGGACTAGCGGGAGCTTACAATGAGCAGTTCTTC.

This chain connects TRBV10-2 to TRBJ2-7; 7 bases map to TRBD1. CDR3 length equals 15 residues. CDR1 WSHSY and CDR2 SAAADI come from the germline V gene. V shed 6 bases and J 3 bases; nucleotides not matched to a gene: 11. The CDR3, as DNA: TGCGCCAGCAGCCCCTCCGGGACAGCTCACTACGAGCAGTACTTC. It specifies CASSPSGTAHYEQYF.

This clone was observed a few times. This chain joins TRBV3-1 (or the pseudogene TRBV3-2) and TRBJ1-6, with a possible D match to TRBD1 (5 bases). The CDR3 runs to 16 residues. The germline V gene has CDR1 LGHDT and CDR2 YNNKEL (reference sequence). Trimming pared 4 bases from V and 3 bases from J, leaving 13 bases between. The CDR3 reads CASSPTPQGYNSPLHF. CDR3 sequence (DNA): TGTGCCAGCAGCCCCACCCCCCAGGGCTATAATTCACCCCTCCACTTT.

V is TRBV10-1 and J is TRBJ2-5; 9 nucleotides align to TRBD1. V trimming: 8 bases; J trimming: 2 bases; junction bases outside the gene matches: 6. The CDR3 length is 14 residues. Per the germline V gene, CDR1 is WNHNN and CDR2 is SYGVQD (reference sequence). The CDR3 coding sequence is TGCGCCAGCTCGCCGGACAGGGGACAAGAGACCCAGTACTTC. Its protein product is CASSPDRGQETQYF.

The chain is built from TRBV6-5 and TRBJ2-3; either TRBD1 or TRBD2 may fit D (5 bases each). Germline V gene data show CDR1 as MNHEY and CDR2 as SVGAGI. The V end lost 8 bases, the J end lost 5 bases, and 5 bases lay between the germline ends. This CDR3 has 10 residues. The CDR3 DNA sequence: TGTGCCAGCGGGGGAGATACGCAGTATTTT. This codes for CASGGDTQYF.

The chain combines TRBV6-1 with TRBJ2-7; unclear D gene. The CDR3 is 16 amino acids. The germline V gene encodes CDR1 MNHNS and CDR2 SASEGT. Trimming removed 2 bases from V and 5 bases from J, with 19 bases in between. The CDR3 spells CASSETVRLQDNEQYF. For the CDR3, the DNA is TGTGCCAGCAGTGAAACTGTGAGGTTACAAGATAACGAGCAGTACTTC.

The chain recombines TRBV7-3 with TRBJ1-1; 9 bases map to TRBD1. The CDR3 spans 14 residues. The germline V gene encodes CDR1 SGHTA and CDR2 FQGTGA. Unmatched junction bases numbered 7, after V lost 5 bases and J lost 6 bases. The CDR3: CASSKQGADSEAFF. Written as DNA, the CDR3 is TGTGCCAGCAGCAAACAGGGGGCCGACTCTGAAGCTTTCTTT.

J is TRBJ1-4 and V is TRBV6-5; no definite D call. V lost 5 bases, J lost 5 bases, and 12 bases lay in between. The germline gives CDR1 MNHEY, CDR2 SVGAGI. The CDR3 is made up of 14 amino acids. CDR3 in DNA: TGTGCCAGCAGTATTACCCTTACCAATGAAAAACTGTTTTTT. It specifies CASSITLTNEKLFF.

This clone was seen once. The CDR3 spells CASSPQFTDTQYF. The CDR3 DNA follows: TGTGCCAGCTCACCGCAGTTCACAGATACGCAGTATTTT. The chain has TRBV18 and TRBJ2-3; D not certain. CDR1 is KGHSH, CDR2 LQKENI, per germline. V was clipped by 3 bases and J by 2 bases, with 6 bases between them. The CDR3 is 13 amino acids.

This sequence joins TRBV28 and TRBJ1-1; no clear D gene. The length of the CDR3 is 14 residues. From germline, CDR1 is MDHEN and CDR2 SYDVKM. The V and J ends lost 5 bases and 5 bases respectively, with 15 bases between them. CDR3 protein: CASSPFPQVTEAFF. The CDR3 DNA reads TGTGCCAGCAGTCCTTTCCCTCAGGTAACTGAAGCTTTCTTT.

V and J are TRBV7-9 and TRBJ2-7, with TRBD1 matching over 7 bases. The CDR3 runs 13 residues. Per germline, CDR1 SEHNR and CDR2 FQNEAQ (reference sequence). The ends lost 4 bases at V and 3 bases at J; junction bases unmatched: 3. CDR3: CASSWGQIYEQYF. The CDR3 DNA sequence: TGTGCCAGCAGCTGGGGACAGATCTACGAGCAGTACTTC. The whole variable domain, filled in from reference TRBV7-9 and TRBJ2-7, reads DTGVSQNPRHKITKRGQNVTFRCDPISEHNRLYWYRQTLGQGPEFLTYFQNEAQLEKSRLLSDRFSAERPKGSFSTLEIQRTEQGDSAMYLCASSWGQIYEQYFGPGTRLTVT.